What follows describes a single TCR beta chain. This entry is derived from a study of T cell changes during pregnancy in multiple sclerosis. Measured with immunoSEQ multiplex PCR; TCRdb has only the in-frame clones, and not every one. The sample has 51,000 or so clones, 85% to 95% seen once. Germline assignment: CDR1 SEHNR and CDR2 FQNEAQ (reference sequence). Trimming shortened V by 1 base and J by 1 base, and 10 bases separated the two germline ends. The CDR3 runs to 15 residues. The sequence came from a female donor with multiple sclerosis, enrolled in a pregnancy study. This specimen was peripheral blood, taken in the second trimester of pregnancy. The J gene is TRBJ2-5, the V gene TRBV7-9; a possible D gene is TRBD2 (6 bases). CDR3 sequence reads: CASSLVEGGQETQYF. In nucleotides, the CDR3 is TGTGCCAGCAGCTTAGTAGAGGGAGGCCAAGAGACCCAGTACTTC.